These 28 T cell receptor beta chains share one sample of origin, sequenced in a study of shared clonotypes between healthy human individuals. Assay used: immunoSEQ multiplex PCR; TCRdb lists only in-frame clones, some missing. The repertoire holds 550,000 to 800,000 clones, with approximately 79% as singletons. The source material was memory CD4+ T cells sorted from blood. Subset indicated: CD45RA-negative fraction. Receptor source: a woman aged 25 to 39 in good health.

The V gene is TRBV18, the J gene TRBJ2-2; D is possibly TRBD1 or TRBD2 (5 bases each). This CDR3 is 15 amino acids long. In germline, CDR1 is KGHSH, CDR2 LQKENI. Trimming removed 0 bases from V and 6 bases from J, with 11 bases in between. Here the CDR3 DNA reads TGTGCCAGCTCACCACCTCAGAAGGGACCCGGGGAGCTGTTTTTT. Translating it yields CASSPPQKGPGELFF.

The sample holds a few counts of this clone. The V call is TRBV14, the J call TRBJ2-1, with 9 bases fitting TRBD2. CDR1 and CDR2 (germline): SGHDN, FVKESK. Trimming took 8 bases from V and 9 from J; bases not matched to a gene: 17. There are 16 residues in the CDR3. CDR3 region: CASATLDSGSMGEQFF. The CDR3 bases are TGTGCCAGCGCCACCTTAGATAGCGGGAGTATGGGTGAGCAGTTCTTC.

Regarding this clone: Within the sample, other DNA sequences also encode this same CDR3. This sequence joins TRBV2 and TRBJ2-1; 11 nucleotides match TRBD2. The CDR3 is made up of 15 amino acids. Looked up from germline, CDR1 is SNHLY and CDR2 is FYNNEI. The ends lost 7 bases at V and 7 bases at J; junction bases unmatched: 9. The CDR3 DNA reads TGTGCCAGCACGCCACTAGCGGGAGTGTTGAATGAGCAGTTCTTC. It yields the protein CASTPLAGVLNEQFF.

The chain carries TRBV28 and TRBJ1-1; D is unclear. Deletions cut 6 bases from V and 0 bases from J, with 11 bases between. CDR3 length: 14 residues. The germline V gene has CDR1 MDHEN and CDR2 SYDVKM. In DNA, the CDR3 is TGTGCCAGCAGCGCCCCGTCTTTGAACACTGAAGCTTTCTTT. It translates to CASSAPSLNTEAFF.

This clone is labeled as medium-sized. The same CDR3 can be traced to other DNA sequences in this sample. The chain uses TRBV5-1 and TRBJ2-5; TRBD1 agrees at 8 bases. Unmatched junction bases numbered 4, after V lost 2 bases and J lost 7 bases. CDR3 length: 13 residues. The V gene's germline CDR1 is SGHRS and CDR2 YFSETQ. In nucleotides, the CDR3 is TGCGCCAGCAGCTTCGGACAGGGAGGGACCCAGTACTTC. Translation: CASSFGQGGTQYF. The whole variable domain, remainder taken from reference TRBV5-1 and TRBJ2-5, is KAGVTQTPRYLIKTRGQQVTLSCSPISGHRSVSWYQQTPGQGLQFLFEYFSETQRNKGNFPGRFSGRQFSNSRSEMNVSTLELGDSALYLCASSFGQGGTQYFGPGTRLLVL.

The CDR3, as DNA: TGCAGTGCTGGGGGGCCTTACGAGCAGTACTTC. Residues: CSAGGPYEQYF. J is TRBJ2-7 and V is TRBV20-1; D assignment may be TRBD1 or TRBD2 (6 bases each). Trimming removed 5 bases at V and 4 bases at J, with 9 bases between. Germline CDR1 reads DFQATT; CDR2 reads SNEGSKA (reference sequence). The CDR3 contains 11 residues.

There are a few counts of this clone. The gene calls are TRBV28 and TRBJ1-5; 9 nucleotides match TRBD1. In germline, CDR1 is MDHEN, CDR2 SYDVKM. This CDR3 spans 20 amino acids. V gave up 5 bases and J gave up 2 bases; unmatched junction bases: 19. CDR3 nucleotides: TGTGCCAGCAGTGCGAACTACCGGGACAGGGTGTATGAGGGCAATCAGCCCCAGCATTTT. This gives the protein CASSANYRDRVYEGNQPQHF.

The CDR3 DNA follows: TGCGCCAGCCAGGTAGCGGGAGCCTACGAGCAGTACTTC. Translation: CASQVAGAYEQYF. V usage is TRBV10-1 and J usage is TRBJ2-7; 9 nucleotides align to TRBD2. After removal of 8 bases from V and 2 bases from J, the junction contained 4 bases not matched to a gene. CDR1 WNHNN and CDR2 SYGVQD come from the germline V gene (reference sequence). This CDR3 has 13 amino acids.

The chain combines TRBV7-9 with TRBJ2-1, with D perhaps matching TRBD1 or TRBD2 (6 bases each). Trimming removed 4 bases from V and 9 bases from J, with 7 bases in between. CDR3 size: 11 residues. Germline loops: CDR1 SEHNR, CDR2 FQNEAQ (reference sequence). The CDR3 protein is CASSSGAEQFF. The CDR3 nucleotides read TGTGCCAGCAGCTCGGGGGCTGAGCAGTTCTTC.

The rearrangement uses TRBV14 and TRBJ2-3, with 8 positions matching TRBD2. The CDR3 sequence is 14 residues long. The trim removed 4 bases at V and 2 bases at J, leaving 2 bases unmatched. Germline values: CDR1 SGHDN, CDR2 FVKESK. The DNA of the CDR3 is TGTGCCAGCAGCCCAGCGGGAGTCACAGATACGCAGTATTTT. It yields the protein CASSPAGVTDTQYF.

This clone was detected once. The J gene is TRBJ2-7, the V gene TRBV30; D possibly corresponds to TRBD1 (6 bases). In germline, CDR1 is GTSNPN, CDR2 SVGIG (reference sequence). The CDR3 length is 15 residues. The V and J ends lost 4 bases and 5 bases respectively, with 21 bases between them. CDR3 DNA: TGTGCCTGGATTAAGCCATCCGGGACACCCAACGAGCAGTACTTC. Translation: CAWIKPSGTPNEQYF. Supplemented by reference TRBV30 and TRBJ2-7, the full variable domain reads SQTIHQWPATLVQPVGSPLSLECTVEGTSNPNLYWYRQAAGRGLQLLFYSVGIGQISSEVPQNLSASRPQDRQFILSSKKLLLSDSGFYLCAWIKPSGTPNEQYFGPGTRLTVT.

The J gene is TRBJ2-1, the V gene TRBV18; TRBD2 is a possible D gene (6 bases). Germline loops: CDR1 KGHSH, CDR2 LQKENI. The CDR3 runs 14 residues. Trimming took 6 bases from V and 4 from J, leaving 13 bases between them. The CDR3 is CASSSGDGYNEQFF. The CDR3 region has the DNA TGTGCCAGCTCGTCGGGGGACGGATACAATGAGCAGTTCTTC.

This clone was picked up a small number of times. The chain joins TRBV2 to TRBJ2-7, with D possibly matching TRBD1 (6 bases). The CDR3 extends over 14 amino acids. Germline CDR1 SNHLY, CDR2 FYNNEI. Trimming shortened V by 6 bases and J by 2 bases, and 14 bases separated the two germline ends. The CDR3 region is CASRIRQEAYEQYF. DNA for the CDR3: TGTGCCAGCAGGATTCGACAGGAAGCCTACGAGCAGTACTTC.

The chain has TRBV7-8 and TRBJ2-1; 10 nucleotides agree with TRBD2. The V segment lost 3 bases and the J segment 6 bases; nucleotides outside the gene matches: 2. Germline V CDR1 and CDR2: SGHVS, FQNEAQ. CDR3 size: 14 residues. In DNA, the CDR3 is TGTGCCAGCAGCTTCAGCGGGAGGGCCAATGAGCAGTTCTTC. Its translation is CASSFSGRANEQFF.

The rearrangement uses TRBV5-1 and TRBJ2-7, with 8 bases fitting TRBD2. V trimming: 0 bases; J trimming: 6 bases; junction bases outside the gene matches: 14. From germline, CDR1 is SGHRS and CDR2 YFSETQ. The CDR3 runs to 17 residues. The CDR3: CASSLASVGAGGSEQYF. The CDR3 nucleotides are TGCGCCAGCAGCTTGGCCTCCGTTGGGGCGGGAGGCTCCGAGCAGTACTTC.

This clone has a single count. The gene calls are TRBV30 and TRBJ2-1, with D possibly TRBD1 on 6 matching bases. Looked up from germline, CDR1 is GTSNPN and CDR2 is SVGIG (reference sequence). V was shortened by 2 bases and J by 0 bases, with 14 bases between the two germline ends. The CDR3 consists of 16 residues. CDR3 protein: CAWSRDMMSSYNEQFF. CDR3 DNA sequence: TGTGCCTGGAGTCGGGACATGATGAGCTCCTACAATGAGCAGTTCTTC.

The chain links TRBV15 to TRBJ2-5, with 12 bases that match TRBD1. Looked up from germline, CDR1 is LNHNV and CDR2 is YYDKDF (reference sequence). The CDR3 covers 15 residues. V shed 5 bases and J 5 bases; nucleotides not matched to a gene: 6. CDR3 nucleotide sequence: TGTGCCACCAGCCCCGGGACAGGGGGCTGGGAGACCCAGTACTTC. Its translation: CATSPGTGGWETQYF.

The chain employs TRBV27 and TRBJ2-3; no reliable D call. Germline V CDR1 and CDR2: MNHEY, SMNVEV (reference sequence). Trimming removed 3 bases at V and 0 bases at J, with 10 bases between. The CDR3 is made up of 15 amino acids. The CDR3 sequence is CASSFSPPSTDTQYF. CDR3 coding DNA: TGTGCCAGCAGTTTTTCCCCTCCTAGCACAGATACGCAGTATTTT.

The rearrangement links TRBV11-2 to TRBJ2-1; 11 nucleotides align to TRBD2. CDR3 size: 15 residues. From germline, CDR1 is SGHAT and CDR2 FQNNGV. V shed 5 bases, J shed 2 bases, and the junction held 2 bases outside the gene matches. This CDR3 is CASSPTSGAYNEQFF. In DNA form, the CDR3 reads TGTGCCAGCAGCCCGACTAGCGGGGCCTACAATGAGCAGTTCTTC.

The chain couples TRBV5-6 to TRBJ2-2, with 12 bases matching TRBD2. This CDR3 spans 17 amino acids. In germline, CDR1 is SGHDT, CDR2 YYEEEE. Unmatched junction bases numbered 3, after V lost 0 bases and J lost 3 bases. CDR3 coding DNA: TGTGCCAGCAGCTTGGAGGGACTAGCGGGCTACACCGGGGAGCTGTTTTTT. Its translation is CASSLEGLAGYTGELFF.

Concerning this clone: The sample has other DNA sequences that encode this CDR3 too. CDR3 coding DNA: TGTGCCAGCAGCGTAGGCGATGAGCAGTTCTTC. Protein: CASSVGDEQFF. The chain uses TRBV9 and TRBJ2-1; D call uncertain. Germline-derived CDR1 and CDR2 are SGDLS and YYNGEE. V lost 0 bases and J 8 bases, leaving 3 bases between the germline ends. The CDR3 length is 11 residues.

This chain uses TRBV15 with TRBJ1-1; TRBD1 is a possible D gene (6 bases). The germline gives CDR1 LNHNV, CDR2 YYDKDF (reference sequence). Trimming took off 2 bases at V and 4 bases at J, with 14 bases between the two ends. The CDR3 is made up of 15 amino acids. CDR3 sequence reads: CATSRMPQGGTEAFF. The CDR3 DNA reads TGTGCCACCAGCAGAATGCCACAGGGAGGCACTGAAGCTTTCTTT.

This chain uses TRBV9 with TRBJ2-2; no firm D call. V was shortened by 3 bases and J by 4 bases, with 4 bases between the two germline ends. The CDR3 spans 12 residues. Germline V gene lookup returns CDR1 SGDLS and CDR2 YYNGEE. In DNA form, the CDR3 reads TGTGCCAGCAGCGGACCCACCGGGGAGCTGTTTTTT. Protein: CASSGPTGELFF.

V gene TRBV7-2 combines with J gene TRBJ1-2; possible D gene TRBD1, 6 bases. The V end was cut by 5 bases, the J end by 7 bases, with 17 bases between. The CDR3 extends over 14 amino acids. From germline, CDR1 is SGHTA and CDR2 FQGNSA. CDR3 DNA: TGTGCCAGCAGCCCGGGATATACAGGGTCTGGCTACACCTTC. Its translation: CASSPGYTGSGYTF.

V is TRBV1 and J is TRBJ2-7; the table's D call, TRBD1, was not checked against the DNA. TRBV1 corresponds to a pseudogene. The CDR3 is 14 residues long. The CDR3 here is CTSSRTDRPHEQYF. As DNA, the CDR3 is TGCACCAGCAGTCGGACGGACAGGCCCCACGAGCAGTACTTC.

This rearrangement joins TRBV7-9 to TRBJ2-7; TRBD1 aligns across 8 bases. The CDR3 is 11 residues long. Trimming at V came to 10 bases and at J to 3 bases, leaving 2 bases not matched to a gene. Germline-derived CDR1 and CDR2 are SEHNR and FQNEAQ (reference sequence). As DNA, the CDR3 is TGTGCCACGGACAGGGTCTACGAGCAGTACTTC. It encodes CATDRVYEQYF. The complete variable domain, with remaining parts taken from reference TRBV7-9 and TRBJ2-7, reads DTGVSQNPRHKITKRGQNVTFRCDPISEHNRLYWYRQTLGQGPEFLTYFQNEAQLEKSRLLSDRFSAERPKGSFSTLEIQRTEQGDSAMYLCATDRVYEQYFGPGTRLTVT.

For this clone: This same CDR3 is encoded by further DNA sequences in the sample. This sequence joins TRBV6-1 and TRBJ2-7; unclear D gene. CDR3 size: 11 residues. Germline V lookup: CDR1 MNHNS, CDR2 SASEGT. V lost 1 base to trimming and J lost 6 bases, with 4 bases between them. CDR3 protein: CASSEVGEQYF. CDR3 in DNA: TGTGCCAGCAGTGAAGTAGGCGAGCAGTACTTC.

V usage is TRBV28 and J usage is TRBJ1-1; no clear D. The V gene's germline CDR1 is MDHEN and CDR2 SYDVKM. Trimming took 2 bases from V and 1 from J, leaving 11 bases between them. This CDR3 spans 15 amino acids. Here the CDR3 DNA reads TGTGCCAGCAGTTTACTCGGGAGCAAGAACACTGAAGCTTTCTTT. This encodes CASSLLGSKNTEAFF.